A single sample is the source of the 7 T cell receptor beta chains below, sequenced in a study of T cell changes during pregnancy in multiple sclerosis. Clones were sequenced by immunoSEQ multiplex PCR, and TCRdb holds only the in-frame ones, with some missing. This sample has about 40,000 clones, with over 85% found just once. The material was peripheral blood, obtained before pregnancy. The source of these receptors is a female donor with multiple sclerosis, enrolled in a pregnancy study.

The chain joins TRBV27 to TRBJ2-7, with a possible D match to TRBD1 (5 bases). This CDR3 has 16 amino acids. V lost 2 bases, J lost 6 bases, and 20 bases lay in between. CDR1 and CDR2 from the germline V gene are MNHEY and SMNVEV (reference sequence). CDR3 residues: CASSLNQGLGVSEQYF. In nucleotides, the CDR3 is TGTGCCAGCAGTTTAAACCAGGGATTAGGGGTAAGCGAGCAGTACTTC.

The rearrangement uses TRBV5-1 and TRBJ2-3, with 7 bases fitting TRBD1. Germline V gene sequence: CDR1 SGHRS, CDR2 YFSETQ. The length of the CDR3 is 18 residues. The J segment lost 0 bases and the V segment lost 2 bases, leaving 12 bases of the junction unmatched. Written as DNA, the CDR3 is TGCGCCAGCAGCTTCTGGCAGGGGGTCTCTGCTAGCACAGATACGCAGTATTTT. Protein sequence: CASSFWQGVSASTDTQYF.

The chain employs TRBV27 and TRBJ2-7; 9 nucleotides match TRBD2. Germline V lookup: CDR1 MNHEY, CDR2 SMNVEV (reference sequence). J lost 3 bases, V lost 4 bases, and 10 bases had no gene match. The CDR3 is 16 amino acids. The CDR3 protein is CASSYYGTSSFYEQYF. The CDR3 DNA reads TGTGCCAGCAGTTATTATGGGACTAGCAGTTTCTACGAGCAGTACTTC.

J is TRBJ2-2 and V is TRBV30; D is perhaps TRBD2 (6 bases). The CDR3 contains 16 residues. V gave up 7 bases and J gave up 3 bases, with 21 bases separating them. Germline-derived CDR1 and CDR2 are GTSNPN and SVGIG (reference sequence). The CDR3 protein is CASRIAEGFYTGELFF. CDR3 nucleotides: TGTGCCTCAAGAATAGCGGAAGGATTCTACACCGGGGAGCTGTTTTTT. Looking up the rest from reference TRBV30 and TRBJ2-2 gives the full variable domain: SQTIHQWPATLVQPVGSPLSLECTVEGTSNPNLYWYRQAAGRGLQLLFYSVGIGQISSEVPQNLSASRPQDRQFILSSKKLLLSDSGFYLCASRIAEGFYTGELFFGEGSRLTVL.

The genes are TRBV10-3 and TRBJ2-5; 7 bases align to TRBD1. Losses at the gene ends were 4 bases for V and 4 bases for J; bases not matched to a gene: 6. This CDR3 contains 14 residues. Germline CDR1 ENHRY, CDR2 SYGVKD. The CDR3 is CAISVRDRRETQYF. CDR3 coding DNA: TGTGCCATCAGTGTCCGGGACAGACGAGAGACCCAGTACTTC.

The CDR3 loop is CASSPAGAAYNEQFF. In nucleotides, the CDR3 is TGCGCCAGCAGCCCAGCGGGGGCGGCCTACAATGAGCAGTTCTTC. The rearrangement uses TRBV5-1 and TRBJ2-1; 8 bases line up with TRBD2. V shed 4 bases and J 2 bases; nucleotides not matched to a gene: 5. CDR1 SGHRS and CDR2 YFSETQ come from the germline V gene. This CDR3 contains 15 residues.

The rearrangement joins TRBV2 to TRBJ2-3; 12 bases align to TRBD2. The CDR3 is 17 residues long. V lost 2 bases to trimming and J lost 4 bases; unmatched junction nucleotides: 7. CDR1 and CDR2 from the germline V gene are SNHLY and FYNNEI. The CDR3 protein is CASSELASGRDPDTQYF. The CDR3 DNA sequence: TGTGCCAGCAGTGAACTGGCTAGCGGGAGGGACCCAGATACGCAGTATTTT.